Listed here are 18 T cell receptor beta chains from one sample, sequenced in a study of cytomegalovirus exposure and HLA in healthy donors. The PCR had 60 Vbeta and 13 Jbeta primers. Method: immunoSEQ multiplex PCR; TCRdb's copy keeps in-frame clones and lacks some. This sample has about 89,000 clones, with more than 75% found just once. Sample: PBMCs. The receptors originated from a man aged 25-45 years in good health and CMV-seropositive.

V gene TRBV13 combines with J gene TRBJ2-1, with 7 bases lining up with TRBD2. There are 16 residues in the CDR3. Germline V gene data show CDR1 as PRHDT and CDR2 as FYEKMQ (reference sequence). Losses at the gene ends were 4 bases for V and 4 bases for J; bases not matched to a gene: 10. The CDR3 bases are TGTGCCAGCAGCTGGGGCGGTAGCGGGTCTTACAATGAGCAGTTCTTC. Protein product: CASSWGGSGSYNEQFF.

Concerning this clone itself: The junction shows a germline mismatch at one end, possibly a read error. Other DNA sequences in this sample translate to the same CDR3. J is TRBJ2-2 and V is TRBV5-1; D is uncertain. From germline, CDR1 is SGHRS and CDR2 YFSETQ. The CDR3 sequence is 14 residues long. CDR3 residues: CASSSLLGTGELFF. The CDR3 DNA is TGCGCTAGCAGCTCCCTACTCGGGACCGGGGAGCTGTTTTTT.

The chain couples TRBV25-1 to TRBJ2-3; TRBD2 matches at 11 bases. The V segment lost 2 bases and the J segment 3 bases; nucleotides outside the gene matches: 7. Germline CDR1 and CDR2: MGHDK and SYGVNS. This CDR3 region has 17 residues. CDR3 in amino acids: CASSEVISGRATDTQYF. The CDR3 DNA reads TGTGCCAGCAGTGAAGTAATTAGCGGGAGGGCAACAGATACGCAGTATTTT.

The chain joins TRBV19 to TRBJ2-7; TRBD1 matches at 8 bases. Germline trimming cut 4 bases from V and 6 bases from J; bases unmatched to any gene: 5. CDR1 and CDR2 (germline): LNHDA, SQIVND (reference sequence). The CDR3 length is 13 residues. CDR3 bases: TGTGCCAGTAGTAGCCCGGACAGGGCCGAGCAGTACTTC. It encodes CASSSPDRAEQYF.

The chain carries TRBV11-2 and TRBJ1-2; tentatively, D is TRBD1 (6 bases). The CDR3 has 13 amino acids. Germline V CDR1 and CDR2: SGHAT, FQNNGV. V was shortened by 5 bases and J by 8 bases, with 15 bases between the two germline ends. For the CDR3, the DNA is TGTGCCAGCAGCCGTACAGGGTTTGGAGGCTACACCTTC. This sequence encodes CASSRTGFGGYTF.

The V call is TRBV29-1, the J call TRBJ2-5, with a possible D match to TRBD2 (6 bases). The ends were cut back, 6 bases at V and 4 bases at J, with 18 bases in the middle. The CDR3 sequence is 14 residues long. Germline CDR1 is SQVTM and CDR2 is ANQGSEA. CDR3 sequence reads: CSVLTGGSGETQYF. Written as DNA, the CDR3 is TGCAGCGTCCTCACTGGGGGGAGTGGAGAGACCCAGTACTTC.

This rearrangement joins TRBV4-1 to TRBJ2-1; 8 bases are a match to TRBD1. There are 16 residues in the CDR3. With 3 bases clipped from V and 5 bases from J, the junction kept 9 bases outside the gene matches. Per the germline V gene, CDR1 is MGHRA and CDR2 is YSYEKL. For the CDR3, the DNA is TGCGCCAGCAGCCACCTTGGCAGGGGGCGAGACAATGAGCAGTTCTTC. Its protein product is CASSHLGRGRDNEQFF.

For this clone: In the same sample, other DNA sequences code for this CDR3. The V gene is TRBV7-2, the J gene TRBJ2-2, with TRBD2 matching 11 bases. The CDR3 is made up of 16 amino acids. Trimming took 5 bases from V and 5 from J; bases not matched to a gene: 7. Germline CDR1 is SGHTA and CDR2 is FQGNSA. CDR3 coding DNA: TGTGCCAGCAGCCTCGGTCTAGCGGGAGGAACCGGGGAGCTGTTTTTT. This sequence encodes CASSLGLAGGTGELFF. Full variable domain (outside the CDR3, taken from reference TRBV7-2 and TRBJ2-2): GAGVSQSPSNKVTEKGKDVELRCDPISGHTALYWYRQSLGQGLEFLIYFQGNSAPDKSGLPSDRFSAERTGGSVSTLTIQRTQQEDSAVYLCASSLGLAGGTGELFFGEGSRLTVL.

This clone appeared once. This sequence joins TRBV6-1 and TRBJ2-1; D is perhaps TRBD2 (5 bases). The germline V gene has CDR1 MNHNS and CDR2 SASEGT. This CDR3 is built from 15 residues. Trimming took 7 bases from V and 5 from J, leaving 18 bases between them. In DNA, the CDR3 is TGTGCCAGCACCGTCCAGACTACTCCTAACAATGAGCAGTTCTTC. Translating it yields CASTVQTTPNNEQFF.

The chain couples TRBV5-1 to TRBJ1-1; TRBD1 agrees at 7 bases. CDR1 is SGHRS, CDR2 YFSETQ, per germline. V gave up 1 base and J gave up 0 bases; unmatched junction bases: 6. The CDR3 sequence is 16 residues long. Here the CDR3 reads CASSLLGTEMNTEAFF. The CDR3 DNA sequence: TGCGCCAGCAGCTTGCTCGGGACAGAAATGAACACTGAAGCTTTCTTT.

The V call is TRBV6-1, the J call TRBJ2-7, with D perhaps matching TRBD2 (5 bases). The germline V and J ends were trimmed by 7 bases and 0 bases, with 16 bases remaining between them. The germline CDR1 and CDR2 sequences are MNHNS and SASEGT. The length of the CDR3 is 15 residues. The CDR3 spells CASTPLTTSSYEQYF. The DNA for the CDR3 is TGTGCCAGCACCCCCCTGACTACGTCCTCCTACGAGCAGTACTTC.

CDR3 loop: CATSRGGPSYEQYF. CDR3 sequence (DNA): TGTGCCACCAGCAGAGGTGGGCCGAGCTACGAGCAGTACTTC. V and J are TRBV15 and TRBJ2-7; D gene uncertain. The CDR3 extends over 14 amino acids. Per the germline V gene, CDR1 is LNHNV and CDR2 is YYDKDF (reference sequence). Trimming stripped 1 base from V and 3 bases from J, with 10 bases between. The full variable domain, in which reference TRBV15 and TRBJ2-7 provide the parts outside the CDR3, is DAMVIQNPRYQVTQFGKPVTLSCSQTLNHNVMYWYQQKSSQAPKLLFHYYDKDFNNEADTPDNFQSRRPNTSFCFLDIRSPGLGDTAMYLCATSRGGPSYEQYFGPGTRLTVT.

The chain has TRBV30 and TRBJ1-6, with D possibly being TRBD1 (6 bases). This CDR3 has 13 amino acids. Germline V gene sequence: CDR1 GTSNPN, CDR2 SVGIG (reference sequence). V was clipped by 8 bases and J by 1 base, with 9 bases between them. The CDR3 is CAQGISYNSPLHF. The CDR3 DNA reads TGTGCCCAGGGGATTTCCTATAATTCACCCCTCCACTTT.

This sequence joins TRBV25-1 and TRBJ2-1, with 9 bases lining up with TRBD1. Germline trimming cut 4 bases from V and 0 bases from J; bases unmatched to any gene: 7. Per the germline V gene, CDR1 is MGHDK and CDR2 is SYGVNS. The CDR3 consists of 17 residues. The CDR3 loop is CASSGGTGKLSYNEQFF. As DNA, the CDR3 is TGTGCCAGCAGTGGGGGGACAGGGAAGCTCTCCTACAATGAGCAGTTCTTC.

The chain carries TRBV20-1 and TRBJ2-5; D remains ambiguous. The germline CDR1 and CDR2 sequences are DFQATT and SNEGSKA (reference sequence). Trimming removed 3 bases at V and 5 bases at J, with 7 bases between. The CDR3 sequence is 11 residues long. The CDR3 DNA reads as TGCAGTGCTAGTTTCATCGAGACCCAGTACTTC. Translation gives CSASFIETQYF.

This sequence joins TRBV4-1 and TRBJ2-1; a weak D match, TRBD2 (6 bases). V was trimmed by 4 bases and J by 7 bases, leaving 17 bases between them. CDR1 is MGHRA and CDR2 is YSYEKL in the germline V gene. The CDR3 sequence is 15 residues long. CDR3 coding DNA: TGCGCCAGCAGCCCTTCCACGGCGGGATGGAATGAGCAGTTCTTC. Its translation is CASSPSTAGWNEQFF.

This chain joins TRBV10-3 and TRBJ1-5; D call uncertain. CDR3 length: 18 amino acids. Germline V lookup: CDR1 ENHRY, CDR2 SYGVKD. Trimming took off 3 bases at V and 2 bases at J, with 20 bases between the two ends. The DNA of the CDR3 is TGTGCCATCAGTGACAACCGGGGAGACAAATTTGGCAATCAGCCCCAGCATTTT. Encoded protein: CAISDNRGDKFGNQPQHF.

The rearrangement links TRBV2 to TRBJ1-5, with TRBD1 matching 7 bases. The V and J ends lost 6 bases and 7 bases, in that order; junction bases with no gene match: 9. The length of the CDR3 is 14 residues. Germline V gives CDR1 SNHLY, CDR2 FYNNEI. The CDR3 DNA reads TGTGCCAGCAGAGGCACAGGGGTTGGGCAGCCCCAGCATTTT. This gives the protein CASRGTGVGQPQHF.